This TCR beta chain was found in a study of T cell responses to AZD1222 COVID-19 vaccine. Study observations and caveats: Spike-wide coverage was observed for vaccine-associated CD4 TCRs, with dominant responses at 160-218 and 743-854.

Data came from immunoSEQ multiplex PCR; TCRdb stores just in-frame clones and leaves some out. The data hold 100,000 to 140,000 clones, with over 80% observed a single time. Points on this clone: What it binds is not known.

The input for sequencing was peripheral blood, taken 28 days after the second AZD1222 dose. The TCR sequence derives from an adult who received the AZD1222 COVID-19 vaccine.

In DNA form, the CDR3 reads TGTGCCAGCAGCCGTGACAGCTCACTCCTTAATTCACCCCTCCACTTT. It encodes CASSRDSSLLNSPLHF. The chain employs TRBV7-9 and TRBJ1-6; a weak D match, TRBD1 (5 bases). Looked up from germline, CDR1 is SEHNR and CDR2 is FQNEAQ (reference sequence). The CDR3 has 16 residues. The V end lost 5 bases, the J end lost 6 bases, and 17 bases lay between the germline ends. The complete variable domain, with remaining parts taken from reference TRBV7-9 and TRBJ1-6, reads DTGVSQNPRHKITKRGQNVTFRCDPISEHNRLYWYRQTLGQGPEFLTYFQNEAQLEKSRLLSDRFSAERPKGSFSTLEIQRTEQGDSAMYLCASSRDSSLLNSPLHFGNGTRLTVT.